This T cell receptor beta chain is drawn from a study of T-cell reconstitution after alpha-beta-depleted transplantation in children. General study results and limits: The main origin of T-cell counts and diversity one year after transplant was newly produced T cells. Recipient T cells and thymic progenitors that survived were the source of the high TCRbeta diversity seen at day 60 in some patients.

The TCRbeta library was prepared with unique molecular identifiers. TCRdb fed the PCR reads into MiXCR, producing one record per CDR3 protein. The sample holds about a million distinct CDR3 sequences, about 29% seen once. Worth noting for this clonotype: Its antigen remains unidentified.

This receptor was identified in a boy under two years old who had a stem cell transplant for SCID, so the T cells may come from the graft donor. The sample consisted of PBMCs, mostly from graft donor cells, taken 360 days after TCRalphabeta/CD19-depleted stem cell transplant.

In DNA form, the CDR3 reads TGTGCCAGCATCCTAGGGGGCGGGGGCCAAGAGACCCAGTACTTC. This encodes CASILGGGGQETQYF. The V call is TRBV5-6, the J call TRBJ2-5, with D possibly being TRBD1 or TRBD2 (7 bases each). The CDR3 is 15 amino acids. Germline CDR1 and CDR2: SGHDT and YYEEEE. Trimming took 6 bases from V and 1 from J, leaving 16 bases between them. The full variable domain, its missing parts supplied by reference TRBV5-6 and TRBJ2-5, is DAGVTQSPTHLIKTRGQQVTLRCSPKSGHDTVSWYQQALGQGPQFIFQYYEEEERQRGNFPDRFSGHQFPNYSSELNVNALLLGDSALYLCASILGGGGQETQYFGPGTRLLVL.